This T cell receptor beta chain was observed in a study of cytomegalovirus exposure and HLA in healthy donors. The protocol was immunoSEQ multiplex PCR, while the TCRdb copy is restricted to in-frame clones and leaves out a portion. The table includes under 75,000 clones, more than 85% detected once. Findings and limits, study-wide: Some TCR beta chains (roughly 150 of them) were listed as cytomegalovirus-associated.

Germline V lookup: CDR1 SGHTA, CDR2 FQGTGA. V was trimmed by 2 bases and J by 5 bases, leaving 21 bases between them. The CDR3 covers 17 residues. For this clone: The antigen remains unidentified.

This chain connects TRBV7-3 to TRBJ1-2; D may be TRBD1 (6 bases). The source material was PBMCs. This receptor was taken from a woman aged 18-35 years in good health and CMV-seropositive. The CDR3 DNA is TGTGCCAGCAGCTTATCCCCCGGGGGGCAGGGTGATTATGGCTACACCTTC. Translating it yields CASSLSPGGQGDYGYTF.